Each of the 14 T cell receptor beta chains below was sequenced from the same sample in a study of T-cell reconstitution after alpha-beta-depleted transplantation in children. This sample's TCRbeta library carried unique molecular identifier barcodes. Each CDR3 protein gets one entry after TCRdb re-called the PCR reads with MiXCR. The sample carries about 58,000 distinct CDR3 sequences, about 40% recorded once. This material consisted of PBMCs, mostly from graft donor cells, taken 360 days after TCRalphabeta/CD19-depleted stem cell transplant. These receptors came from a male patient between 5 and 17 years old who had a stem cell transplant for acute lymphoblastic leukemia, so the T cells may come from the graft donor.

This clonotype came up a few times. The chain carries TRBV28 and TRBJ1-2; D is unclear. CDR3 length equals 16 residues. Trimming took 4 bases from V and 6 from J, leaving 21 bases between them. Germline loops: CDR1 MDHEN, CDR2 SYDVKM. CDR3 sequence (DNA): TGTGCCAGCAGTTCCACTGGAGGGAGTCCTGGAAATGGCTACACCTTC. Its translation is CASSSTGGSPGNGYTF.

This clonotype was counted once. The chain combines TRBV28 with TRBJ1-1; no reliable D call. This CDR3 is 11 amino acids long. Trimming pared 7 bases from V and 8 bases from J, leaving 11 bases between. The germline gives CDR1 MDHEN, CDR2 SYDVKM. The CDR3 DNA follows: TGTGCCAGCAAAACTAAACAGGAAGCTTTCTTT. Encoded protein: CASKTKQEAFF.

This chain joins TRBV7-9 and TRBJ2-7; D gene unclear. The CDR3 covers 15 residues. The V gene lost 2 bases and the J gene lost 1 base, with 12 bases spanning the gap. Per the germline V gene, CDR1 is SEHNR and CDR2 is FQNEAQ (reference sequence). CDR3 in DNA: TGTGCCAGCAGCTTATCGGGCGGCCGATCCTACGAGCAGTACTTC. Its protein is CASSLSGGRSYEQYF.

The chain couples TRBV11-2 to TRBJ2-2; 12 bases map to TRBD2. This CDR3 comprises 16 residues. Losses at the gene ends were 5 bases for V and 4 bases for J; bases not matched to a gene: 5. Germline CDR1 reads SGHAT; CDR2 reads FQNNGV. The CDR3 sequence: CASSRASGRATGELFF. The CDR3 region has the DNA TGTGCCAGCAGCCGCGCTAGCGGGAGGGCCACCGGGGAGCTGTTTTTT.

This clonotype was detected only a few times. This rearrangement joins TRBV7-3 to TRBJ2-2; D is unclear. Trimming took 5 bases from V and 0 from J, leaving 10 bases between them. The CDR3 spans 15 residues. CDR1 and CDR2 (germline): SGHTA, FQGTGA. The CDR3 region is CASSAEPTNTGELFF. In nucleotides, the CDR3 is TGTGCCAGCAGCGCTGAACCTACGAACACCGGGGAGCTGTTTTTT.

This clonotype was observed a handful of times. The CDR3 loop reads CASSLVFRTSGRAIDEQFF. In nucleotides, the CDR3 is TGTGCCAGCAGCTTAGTATTCCGGACTAGCGGGAGGGCCATTGATGAGCAGTTCTTC. This chain links TRBV11-2 with TRBJ2-1; TRBD2 matches 15 bases. The CDR3 runs to 19 residues. CDR1 and CDR2 (germline): SGHAT, FQNNGV. V gave up 1 base and J gave up 8 bases; unmatched junction bases: 12.

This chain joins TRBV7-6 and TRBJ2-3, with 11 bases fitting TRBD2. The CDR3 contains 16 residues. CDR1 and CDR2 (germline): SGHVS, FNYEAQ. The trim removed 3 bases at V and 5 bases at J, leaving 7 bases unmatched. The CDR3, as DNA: TGTGCCAGCAGCTTTAGGGCTAGCGGGGGGAGAGATACGCAGTATTTT. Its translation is CASSFRASGGRDTQYF. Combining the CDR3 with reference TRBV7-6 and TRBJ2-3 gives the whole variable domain GAGVSQSPRYKVTKRGQDVALRCDPISGHVSLYWYRQALGQGPEFLTYFNYEAQQDKSGLPNDRFSAERPEGSISTLTIQRTEQRDSAMYRCASSFRASGGRDTQYFGPGTRLTVL.

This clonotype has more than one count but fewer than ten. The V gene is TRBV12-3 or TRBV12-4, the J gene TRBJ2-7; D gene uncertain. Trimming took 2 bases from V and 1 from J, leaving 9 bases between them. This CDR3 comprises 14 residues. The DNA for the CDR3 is TGTGCCAGCAGTTTAAGGGTCGGTTCCTACGAGCAGTACTTC. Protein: CASSLRVGSYEQYF.

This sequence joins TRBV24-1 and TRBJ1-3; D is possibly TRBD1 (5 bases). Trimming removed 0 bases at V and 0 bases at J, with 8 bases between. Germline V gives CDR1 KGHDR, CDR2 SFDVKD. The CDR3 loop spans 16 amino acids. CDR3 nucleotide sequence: TGTGCCACCAGTGATTTGGGGACGGACTCTGGAAACACCATATATTTT. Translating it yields CATSDLGTDSGNTIYF.

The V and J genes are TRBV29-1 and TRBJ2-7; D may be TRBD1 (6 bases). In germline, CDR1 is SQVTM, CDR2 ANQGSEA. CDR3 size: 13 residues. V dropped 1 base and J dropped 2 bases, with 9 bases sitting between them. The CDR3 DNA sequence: TGCAGCGTTGAAGGGACAGACACCTACGAGCAGTACTTC. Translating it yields CSVEGTDTYEQYF.

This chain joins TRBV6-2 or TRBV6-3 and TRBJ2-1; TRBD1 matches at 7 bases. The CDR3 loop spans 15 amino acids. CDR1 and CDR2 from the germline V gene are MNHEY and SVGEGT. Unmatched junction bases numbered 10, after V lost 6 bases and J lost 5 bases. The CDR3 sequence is CASSEINRGNNEQFF. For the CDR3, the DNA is TGTGCCAGCAGCGAGATAAACAGGGGAAACAATGAGCAGTTCTTC.

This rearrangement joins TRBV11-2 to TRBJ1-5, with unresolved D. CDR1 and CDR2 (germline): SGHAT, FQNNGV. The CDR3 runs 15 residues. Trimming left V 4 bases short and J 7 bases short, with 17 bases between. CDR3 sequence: CASSYVVLVDQPQHF. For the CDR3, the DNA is TGTGCCAGCAGCTACGTGGTGTTGGTTGACCAGCCCCAGCATTTT.

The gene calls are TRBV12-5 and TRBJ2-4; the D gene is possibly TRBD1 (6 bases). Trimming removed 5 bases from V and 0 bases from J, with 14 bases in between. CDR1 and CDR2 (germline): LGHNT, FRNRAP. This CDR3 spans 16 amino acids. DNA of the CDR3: TGTGCTAGTGGTCCTTTTGGGACACAAGCCAAAAACATTCAGTACTTC. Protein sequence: CASGPFGTQAKNIQYF.

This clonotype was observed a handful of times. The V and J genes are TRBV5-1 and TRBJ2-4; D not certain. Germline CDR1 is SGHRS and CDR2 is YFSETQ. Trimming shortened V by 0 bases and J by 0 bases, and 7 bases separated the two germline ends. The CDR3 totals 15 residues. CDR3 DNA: TGCGCCAGCAGCTTGGGAGCTCTAGCCAAAAACATTCAGTACTTC. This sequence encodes CASSLGALAKNIQYF.